This passage covers 27 T cell receptor beta chains from one sample sequenced in a study of identical twins. MiXCR, applied by TCRdb to the 5' RACE reads, yields one record per CDR3 protein. The sample has 430,000 or so distinct CDR3 sequences; about 24% are singletons. This sample also appeared in a second study, on T cells expressing NK-cell markers.

What was sequenced was CD4+ T cells sorted from blood. The receptors come from a woman aged 18 to 35 in good health.

V gene TRBV12-3 or TRBV12-4 combines with J gene TRBJ2-7; weak D call: TRBD2 (5 bases). The CDR3 has 14 residues. Trimming took 2 bases from V and 4 from J, leaving 12 bases between them. CDR3 bases: TGTGCCAGCAGTTTATATGCTAGCCCGTACGAGCAGTACTTC. It specifies CASSLYASPYEQYF.

In this sample, this clonotype turned up a few times. The chain carries TRBV29-1 and TRBJ2-7, with no clear D. The CDR3 is 14 amino acids. The germline CDR1 and CDR2 sequences are SQVTM and ANQGSEA. V was shortened by 4 bases and J by 0 bases, with 13 bases between the two germline ends. The CDR3 sequence is CSVATAVLSYEQYF. As DNA, the CDR3 is TGCAGCGTTGCAACAGCCGTCCTCTCCTACGAGCAGTACTTC.

The V call is TRBV12-3 or TRBV12-4, the J call TRBJ1-1; the D gene is possibly TRBD1 (5 bases). The CDR3 extends over 14 amino acids. The V end was cut by 3 bases, the J end by 1 base, with 9 bases between. The CDR3 coding sequence is TGTGCCAGCAGTTTGGGGGGGAAGAACACTGAAGCTTTCTTT. It specifies CASSLGGKNTEAFF.

DNA of the CDR3: TGCGCCAGCAGCCCCGTAACGGGATCCGGGGAGCTGTTTTTT. It specifies CASSPVTGSGELFF. J is TRBJ2-2 and V is TRBV5-1; D might be TRBD2 (5 bases). V was trimmed by 4 bases and J by 6 bases, leaving 13 bases between them. CDR1 is SGHRS, CDR2 YFSETQ, per germline. CDR3 size: 14 residues.

The J gene is TRBJ2-2, the V gene TRBV29-1; possibly TRBD1 or TRBD2 for D (5 bases each). The CDR3 loop spans 14 amino acids. CDR1 and CDR2 (germline): SQVTM, ANQGSEA. V was clipped by 6 bases and J by 5 bases, with 16 bases between them. CDR3 in DNA: TGCAGCGTGAGTCACGGGACGGTGACCGGGGAGCTGTTTTTT. Translated, it gives CSVSHGTVTGELFF.

The chain carries TRBV5-4 and TRBJ1-1, with D hard to call. V was cut by 0 bases and J by 4 bases, with 13 bases left in between. The CDR3 runs to 15 residues. CDR1 SGHNT and CDR2 YYREEE come from the germline V gene (reference sequence). This CDR3 is CASSLARAAGTEAFF. The DNA of the CDR3 is TGTGCCAGCAGCTTGGCCCGAGCGGCGGGCACTGAAGCTTTCTTT.

The chain couples TRBV7-9 to TRBJ2-2, with TRBD1 matching 9 bases. Looked up from germline, CDR1 is SEHNR and CDR2 is FQNEAQ (reference sequence). V shed 3 bases and J 4 bases; nucleotides not matched to a gene: 3. The length of the CDR3 is 15 residues. The CDR3 DNA is TGTGCCAGCAGCTTCGACAGGGGGGGCACCGGGGAGCTGTTTTTT. Translated, it gives CASSFDRGGTGELFF.

This sequence joins TRBV3-1 and TRBJ1-1; D may be TRBD1 (5 bases). CDR1 and CDR2 (germline): LGHDT, YNNKEL (reference sequence). V lost 1 base to trimming and J lost 10 bases, with 16 bases between them. The CDR3 spans 14 residues. In nucleotides, the CDR3 is TGTGCCAGCAGCCAAGGAAGGGAATGGAGGGGAGCTTTCTTT. This sequence encodes CASSQGREWRGAFF.

This chain uses TRBV6-6 with TRBJ2-1; D may be TRBD1 or TRBD2 (5 bases each). Trimming shortened V by 2 bases and J by 9 bases, and 11 bases separated the two germline ends. CDR3 size: 13 residues. Per germline, CDR1 MNHNY and CDR2 SVGAGI (reference sequence). In nucleotides, the CDR3 is TGTGCCAGCAGTTACACCCGGGACGGTGAGCAGTTCTTC. Translation gives CASSYTRDGEQFF.

The chain is built from TRBV20-1 and TRBJ2-5, with 8 bases aligning to TRBD2. Germline CDR1 is DFQATT and CDR2 is SNEGSKA (reference sequence). The CDR3 has 11 amino acids. With 2 bases clipped from V and 9 bases from J, the junction kept 2 bases outside the gene matches. CDR3: CSARPSGPQYF. CDR3 in DNA: TGCAGTGCTAGACCTAGCGGGCCCCAGTACTTC.

This chain links TRBV7-9 with TRBJ1-2; 7 bases map to TRBD1. Germline lookup yields CDR1 SEHNR and CDR2 FQNEAQ (reference sequence). Trimming cost V 2 bases and J 8 bases; bases outside gene matches: 11. CDR3 length: 15 amino acids. CDR3 protein: CASSLLQGTAIGYTF. The CDR3 DNA follows: TGTGCCAGCAGCTTACTTCAGGGGACAGCCATCGGCTACACCTTC.

The chain employs TRBV5-1 and TRBJ2-3; 9 nucleotides agree with TRBD2. The CDR3 length is 15 residues. J gave up 1 base and V 2 bases, and 2 bases lay outside the gene matches. CDR1 is SGHRS and CDR2 is YFSETQ in the germline V gene. The CDR3, as DNA: TGCGCCAGCAGCTTTCCTAGCGGGGGCACAGATACGCAGTATTTT. Its translation is CASSFPSGGTDTQYF.

This chain links TRBV3-1 with TRBJ2-5, with unresolved D. V lost 3 bases and J 5 bases, leaving 4 bases between the germline ends. This CDR3 has 11 amino acids. Germline V lookup: CDR1 LGHDT, CDR2 YNNKEL (reference sequence). The CDR3 loop reads CASSHLETQYF. DNA of the CDR3: TGTGCCAGCAGCCACCTGGAGACCCAGTACTTC.

The chain has TRBV20-1 and TRBJ2-1; 13 bases are a match to TRBD2. This CDR3 contains 19 residues. V was pared by 1 base and J by 3 bases, with 12 bases of the junction left unmatched. Germline V CDR1 and CDR2: DFQATT, SNEGSKA (reference sequence). DNA for the CDR3: TGCAGTGCTAGAGTAACTAGCGGGGGGGCCAAAAGCTACTACAATGAGCAGTTCTTC. Translated: CSARVTSGGAKSYYNEQFF.

This clonotype was seen more than once but under ten times. The chain combines TRBV7-3 with TRBJ2-2; TRBD2 agrees at 8 bases. This CDR3 region has 17 residues. Germline trimming cut 0 bases from V and 7 bases from J; bases unmatched to any gene: 10. Germline CDR1 SGHTA, CDR2 FQGTGA. The CDR3, as DNA: TGTGCCAGCAGCTTAACGGGGCAGGGACTAGGTGGCGGGGAGCTGTTTTTT. It is translated as CASSLTGQGLGGGELFF.

The rearrangement uses TRBV5-1 and TRBJ1-1; D remains unclear. The CDR3 has 16 amino acids. The germline V gene encodes CDR1 SGHRS and CDR2 YFSETQ. The germline V and J ends were trimmed by 3 bases and 6 bases, with 21 bases remaining between them. The CDR3 region is CASSSEGGRMMAEAFF. The CDR3 region has the DNA TGCGCCAGCAGCTCGGAGGGAGGGCGGATGATGGCTGAAGCTTTCTTT.

This chain links TRBV11-2 with TRBJ1-2; tentative D call: TRBD1 (5 bases). The CDR3 has 13 amino acids. Trimming pared 6 bases from V and 6 bases from J, leaving 14 bases between. Per the germline V gene, CDR1 is SGHAT and CDR2 is FQNNGV. The CDR3 protein is CASRSLQGDGYTF. The CDR3 DNA reads TGTGCCAGCAGGTCCTTGCAGGGAGATGGCTACACCTTC.

The chain is built from TRBV29-1 and TRBJ2-5, with no clear D. This CDR3 region has 12 residues. Trimming cost V 2 bases and J 0 bases, with 4 bases left between them. In germline, CDR1 is SQVTM, CDR2 ANQGSEA. Here the CDR3 reads CSVEPNQETQYF. CDR3 bases: TGCAGCGTTGAACCCAACCAAGAGACCCAGTACTTC.

The rearrangement joins TRBV2 to TRBJ2-1; D might be TRBD2 (5 bases). This CDR3 has 12 residues. Germline CDR1 reads SNHLY; CDR2 reads FYNNEI. V was trimmed by 5 bases and J by 9 bases, leaving 11 bases between them. The CDR3 sequence: CASSYSVSEQFF. The DNA of the CDR3 is TGTGCCAGCAGTTATAGCGTTAGTGAGCAGTTCTTC.

The table lists this clonotype with many counts. The CDR3 is CASSLTGLGEQFF. CDR3 nucleotide sequence: TGTGCCAGCAGTTTGACAGGCTTGGGTGAGCAGTTCTTC. V usage is TRBV12-3 or TRBV12-4 and J usage is TRBJ2-1; D is possibly TRBD1 (6 bases). The CDR3 is 13 amino acids. V was trimmed by 3 bases and J by 9 bases, leaving 12 bases between them.

The gene calls are TRBV5-1 and TRBJ1-1; 8 bases align to TRBD1. V lost 4 bases to trimming and J lost 12 bases; unmatched junction nucleotides: 11. The CDR3 has 13 amino acids. The V gene's germline CDR1 is SGHRS and CDR2 YFSETQ. The CDR3 coding sequence is TGCGCCAGCAGCATCGACCGGGACAGGTCTTCTTTCTTT. Its protein is CASSIDRDRSSFF.

This clonotype has more than one count but fewer than ten. The V call is TRBV7-9, the J call TRBJ1-1; D unresolved. The CDR3 sequence is 16 residues long. Germline lookup yields CDR1 SEHNR and CDR2 FQNEAQ (reference sequence). Trimming cost V 4 bases and J 1 base, with 16 bases left between them. The CDR3 here is CASSSELMVENTEAFF. CDR3 DNA sequence: TGTGCCAGCAGCTCCGAACTCATGGTAGAGAACACTGAAGCTTTCTTT.

This clonotype was seen more than once but under ten times. The chain has TRBV6-2 or TRBV6-3 and TRBJ2-1, with 9 bases that match TRBD2. J lost 6 bases, V lost 5 bases, and 8 bases had no gene match. The germline gives CDR1 MNHEY, CDR2 SVGEGT. There are 15 residues in the CDR3. Written as DNA, the CDR3 is TGTGCCAGCAGTCCACCGGGACTAGCCTTCAATGAGCAGTTCTTC. Translating gives CASSPPGLAFNEQFF.

The V gene is TRBV2, the J gene TRBJ1-5; D is undetermined. This CDR3 contains 13 residues. Germline loops: CDR1 SNHLY, CDR2 FYNNEI. Trimming removed 7 bases at V and 9 bases at J, with 16 bases between. The CDR3 here is CASNKIGLGPQHF. The DNA of the CDR3 is TGTGCCAGCAACAAGATAGGTTTAGGGCCCCAGCATTTT.

In its sample, this clonotype was seen a few times. The rearrangement joins TRBV27 to TRBJ2-7, with D perhaps matching TRBD1 (6 bases). The CDR3 is 14 amino acids. Germline lookup yields CDR1 MNHEY and CDR2 SMNVEV (reference sequence). V was pared by 10 bases and J by 5 bases, with 21 bases between. For the CDR3, the DNA is TGTGCCACCCGGCTTTACCGGGACACGAACGAGCAGTACTTC. The encoded protein is CATRLYRDTNEQYF.

This clonotype was detected a few times. In DNA, the CDR3 is TGTGCCAGCAGCCTACAGGGGATCCCTGCAGCTTTCTTT. Translating it yields CASSLQGIPAAFF. The rearrangement uses TRBV3-1 and TRBJ1-1, with 7 bases identical to TRBD1. This CDR3 has 13 amino acids. The germline gives CDR1 LGHDT, CDR2 YNNKEL (reference sequence). Unmatched junction bases numbered 9, after V lost 4 bases and J lost 10 bases.

V and J are TRBV4-3 and TRBJ2-3; 9 bases map to TRBD2. The CDR3 is made up of 15 amino acids. Germline assignment: CDR1 LGHNA and CDR2 YSLEER. V gave up 0 bases and J gave up 9 bases; unmatched junction bases: 7. The CDR3: CASSQELGGRATQYF. CDR3 DNA sequence: TGCGCCAGCAGCCAAGAATTAGGCGGGAGGGCGACGCAGTATTTT.